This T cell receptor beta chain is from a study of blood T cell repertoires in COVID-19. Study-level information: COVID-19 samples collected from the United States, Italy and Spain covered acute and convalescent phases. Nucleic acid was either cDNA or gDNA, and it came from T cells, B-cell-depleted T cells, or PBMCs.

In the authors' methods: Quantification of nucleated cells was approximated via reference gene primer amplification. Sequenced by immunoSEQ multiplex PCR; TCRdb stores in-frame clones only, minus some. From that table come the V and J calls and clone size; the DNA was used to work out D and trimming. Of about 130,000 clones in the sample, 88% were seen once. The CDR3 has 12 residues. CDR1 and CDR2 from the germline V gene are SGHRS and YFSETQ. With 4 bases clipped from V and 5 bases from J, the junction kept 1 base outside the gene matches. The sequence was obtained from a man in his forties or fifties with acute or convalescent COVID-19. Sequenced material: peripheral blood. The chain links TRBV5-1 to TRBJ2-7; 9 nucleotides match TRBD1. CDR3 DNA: TGCGCCAGCAGCCGGGACAGGGACGAGCAGTACTTC. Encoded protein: CASSRDRDEQYF. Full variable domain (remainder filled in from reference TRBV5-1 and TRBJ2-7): KAGVTQTPRYLIKTRGQQVTLSCSPISGHRSVSWYQQTPGQGLQFLFEYFSETQRNKGNFPGRFSGRQFSNSRSEMNVSTLELGDSALYLCASSRDRDEQYFGPGTRLTVT.